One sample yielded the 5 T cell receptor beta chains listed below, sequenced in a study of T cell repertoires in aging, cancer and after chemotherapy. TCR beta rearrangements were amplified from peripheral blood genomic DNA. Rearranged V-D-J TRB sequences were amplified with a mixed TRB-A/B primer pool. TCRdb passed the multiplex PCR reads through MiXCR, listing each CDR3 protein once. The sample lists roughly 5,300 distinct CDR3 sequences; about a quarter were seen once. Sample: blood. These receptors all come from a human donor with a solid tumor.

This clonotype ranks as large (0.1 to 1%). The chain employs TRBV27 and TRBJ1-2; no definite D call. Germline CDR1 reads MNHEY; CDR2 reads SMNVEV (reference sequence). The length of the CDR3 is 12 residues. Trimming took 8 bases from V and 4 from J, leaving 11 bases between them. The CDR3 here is CASRREGYGYTF. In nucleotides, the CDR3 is TGTGCCAGCCGGCGGGAGGGCTATGGCTACACCTTC.

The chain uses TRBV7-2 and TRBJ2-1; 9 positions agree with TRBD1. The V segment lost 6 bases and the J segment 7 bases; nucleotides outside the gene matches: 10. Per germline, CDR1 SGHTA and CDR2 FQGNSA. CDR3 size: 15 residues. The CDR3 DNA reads TGTGCCAGCAGACTTAACCGGGACAGGGCGAATGAGCAGTTCTTC. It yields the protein CASRLNRDRANEQFF. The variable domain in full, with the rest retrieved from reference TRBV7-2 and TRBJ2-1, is GAGVSQSPSNKVTEKGKDVELRCDPISGHTALYWYRQSLGQGLEFLIYFQGNSAPDKSGLPSDRFSAERTGGSVSTLTIQRTQQEDSAVYLCASRLNRDRANEQFFGPGTRLTVL.

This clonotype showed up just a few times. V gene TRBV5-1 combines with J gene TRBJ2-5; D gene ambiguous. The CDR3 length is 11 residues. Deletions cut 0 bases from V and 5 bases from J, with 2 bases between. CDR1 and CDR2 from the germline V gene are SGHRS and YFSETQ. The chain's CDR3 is CASSLDETQYF. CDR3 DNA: TGCGCCAGCAGCTTGGACGAGACCCAGTACTTC. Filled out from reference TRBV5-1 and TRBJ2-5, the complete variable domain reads KAGVTQTPRYLIKTRGQQVTLSCSPISGHRSVSWYQQTPGQGLQFLFEYFSETQRNKGNFPGRFSGRQFSNSRSEMNVSTLELGDSALYLCASSLDETQYFGPGTRLLVL.

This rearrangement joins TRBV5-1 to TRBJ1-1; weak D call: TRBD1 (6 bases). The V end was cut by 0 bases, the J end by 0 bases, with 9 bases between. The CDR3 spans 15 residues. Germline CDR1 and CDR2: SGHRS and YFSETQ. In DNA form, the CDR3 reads TGCGCCAGCAGCTTGGATGGGGGCCTGAACACTGAAGCTTTCTTT. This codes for CASSLDGGLNTEAFF.

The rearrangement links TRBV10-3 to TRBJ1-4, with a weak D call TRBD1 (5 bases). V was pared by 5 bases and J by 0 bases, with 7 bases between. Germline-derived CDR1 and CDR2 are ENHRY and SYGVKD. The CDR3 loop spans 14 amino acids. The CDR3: CAISRGATNEKLFF. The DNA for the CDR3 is TGTGCCATCAGTAGGGGCGCAACTAATGAAAAACTGTTTTTT.